This T cell receptor (beta chain) was recovered during a study of T cell repertoires in cytomegalovirus infection. At the level of the study: Indicated by public TCR beta signatures were CMV infection and matching HLA type. Study observations and caveats: There were carriers of CMV plus the relevant HLA, and cumulative public TCR beta family frequency identified them. CMV-specific TCR beta clonotypes restricted by HLA-C dominated the ex vivo response.

The CDR3 is made up of 16 amino acids. Germline loops: CDR1 SGHTA, CDR2 FQGNSA. J was trimmed by 9 bases and V by 1 base; bases with no gene match: 5. This clonotype was counted between two and nine times. Its antigen is unknown. TCRdb recomputed calls from the reads with MiXCR, one row per CDR3 protein. The sample has under 300,000 distinct CDR3 sequences, roughly 21% seen once. V usage is TRBV7-2 and J usage is TRBJ2-1, with 14 positions matching TRBD2. Specimen: cultured PBMCs, collected from culture after CMV antigen stimulation. The TCR was taken from a human donor in good health (CMV status not recorded). Some clones in this sample may be carry-over from other donors' samples. The CDR3 bases are TGTGCCAGCAGCTTAGAGGGACTAGCGGGAGTGAGTGAGCAGTTCTTC. It translates to CASSLEGLAGVSEQFF.